These 8 T cell receptor beta chains were sequenced from one sample in a study of blood T cell repertoires in COVID-19. Produced via immunoSEQ multiplex PCR; TCRdb's table is partial and in-frame only. The sample consists of approximately 220,000 clones, around 85% of them appearing once. The sample consisted of peripheral blood. Receptors were obtained from a woman older than 75 with acute or convalescent COVID-19.

The J gene is TRBJ1-6, the V gene TRBV6-5, with 7 bases lining up with TRBD1. Germline trimming cut 8 bases from V and 10 bases from J; bases unmatched to any gene: 8. The length of the CDR3 is 13 residues. Germline V gene lookup returns CDR1 MNHEY and CDR2 SVGAGI. The CDR3 region is CASLVQGGSPLHF. The CDR3 nucleotides read TGTGCCAGCCTGGTTCAGGGGGGATCACCCCTCCACTTT.

In DNA, the CDR3 is TGTGCCAGCAGCTTAGCTGGGTCGGGCACCGGGGAGCTGTTTTTT. Encoded protein: CASSLAGSGTGELFF. The chain employs TRBV13 and TRBJ2-2; D is uncertain. Germline V CDR1 and CDR2: PRHDT, FYEKMQ (reference sequence). The V gene lost 1 base and the J gene lost 4 bases, with 10 bases spanning the gap. This CDR3 has 15 amino acids.

The rearrangement links TRBV5-1 to TRBJ2-1; the match to TRBD1 covers 9 bases. V shed 0 bases, J shed 5 bases, and the junction held 6 bases outside the gene matches. This CDR3 contains 16 residues. Germline values: CDR1 SGHRS, CDR2 YFSETQ. The CDR3 region is CASSLEGTGWNNEQFF. CDR3 DNA: TGCGCCAGCAGCTTGGAAGGGACAGGGTGGAACAATGAGCAGTTCTTC.

V and J are TRBV19 and TRBJ1-2, with TRBD1 identical over 7 bases. Germline V gene data show CDR1 as LNHDA and CDR2 as SQIVND (reference sequence). This CDR3 has 14 amino acids. V lost 2 bases to trimming and J lost 1 base; unmatched junction nucleotides: 1. The CDR3 loop is CASSIQGDNYGYTF. For the CDR3, the DNA is TGTGCCAGTAGTATACAGGGGGATAACTATGGCTACACCTTC. The whole variable domain, remainder taken from reference TRBV19 and TRBJ1-2, is DGGITQSPKYLFRKEGQNVTLSCEQNLNHDAMYWYRQDPGQGLRLIYYSQIVNDFQKGDIAEGYSVSREKKESFPLTVTSAQKNPTAFYLCASSIQGDNYGYTFGSGTRLTVV.

The chain links TRBV29-1 to TRBJ2-2, with D tentatively TRBD1 (6 bases). Trimming took off 7 bases at V and 4 bases at J, with 16 bases between the two ends. The CDR3 has 14 residues. Per germline, CDR1 SQVTM and CDR2 ANQGSEA. For the CDR3, the DNA is TGCAGCGCTAGCTTCTCCAGGGGCACCGGGGAGCTGTTTTTT. This translates into CSASFSRGTGELFF.

The chain links TRBV28 to TRBJ1-1; TRBD1 aligns across 7 bases. J was trimmed by 9 bases and V by 5 bases; bases with no gene match: 6. This CDR3 spans 12 amino acids. Germline CDR1 MDHEN, CDR2 SYDVKM. In DNA form, the CDR3 reads TGTGCCAGCAGTGATAACAGGGGAAAAGCTTTCTTT. Amino acids: CASSDNRGKAFF.

This rearrangement joins TRBV29-1 to TRBJ2-1; TRBD1 agrees at 8 bases. The CDR3 has 17 amino acids. Per the germline V gene, CDR1 is SQVTM and CDR2 is ANQGSEA. The J segment lost 3 bases and the V segment lost 2 bases, leaving 12 bases of the junction unmatched. The CDR3 reads CSVEMRRGQGIYNEQFF. In DNA, the CDR3 is TGCAGCGTTGAAATGAGAAGAGGACAGGGCATCTACAATGAGCAGTTCTTC.

This clone was detected only a few times. This chain links TRBV3-1 (or the pseudogene TRBV3-2) with TRBJ2-5, with D possibly being TRBD2 (6 bases). This CDR3 contains 15 residues. Germline-derived CDR1 and CDR2 are LGHDT and YNNKEL (reference sequence). Trimming cost V 4 bases and J 1 base, with 13 bases left between them. CDR3 bases: TGTGCCAGCAGCCGGAAAGGACTATTCCAAGAGACCCAGTACTTC. This translates into CASSRKGLFQETQYF.